Each of the 4 T cell receptor beta chains below was sequenced from the same sample in a study of OX40 agonist ivuxolimab in advanced cancers. Sequenced by immunoSEQ multiplex PCR; TCRdb stores in-frame clones only, minus some. Of over 15,000 clones in the sample, about two thirds were seen once. The specimen comprised CD4+ or CD8+ T cells sorted from blood, sampled in a trial of the OX40 agonist ivuxolimab. All receptors derive from an adult with an advanced solid tumor such as melanoma, head and neck, liver or kidney cancer.

In this sample, this clone turned up once. V is TRBV5-1 and J is TRBJ2-1, with TRBD2 matching over 8 bases. This CDR3 spans 16 amino acids. Germline loops: CDR1 SGHRS, CDR2 YFSETQ. The ends lost 0 bases at V and 0 bases at J; junction bases unmatched: 2. CDR3 in amino acids: CASSLELAASYNEQFF. CDR3 in DNA: TGCGCCAGCAGCTTGGAACTAGCGGCCTCCTACAATGAGCAGTTCTTC. Drawing the rest from reference TRBV5-1 and TRBJ2-1, the complete variable domain is KAGVTQTPRYLIKTRGQQVTLSCSPISGHRSVSWYQQTPGQGLQFLFEYFSETQRNKGNFPGRFSGRQFSNSRSEMNVSTLELGDSALYLCASSLELAASYNEQFFGPGTRLTVL.

By share of the sample, this clone is medium-sized. This chain links TRBV7-9 with TRBJ2-7; possibly TRBD1 for D (5 bases). The V end lost 5 bases, the J end lost 6 bases, and 17 bases lay between the germline ends. Germline values: CDR1 SEHNR, CDR2 FQNEAQ (reference sequence). This CDR3 contains 14 residues. DNA for the CDR3: TGTGCCAGCAGCCCGGACATGTATTCAGGCGAGCAGTACTTC. Its translation: CASSPDMYSGEQYF.

This sequence joins TRBV11-2 and TRBJ2-7; perhaps TRBD2 as D (6 bases). The CDR3 is 13 amino acids. Germline V gene sequence: CDR1 SGHAT, CDR2 FQNNGV. The V and J ends lost 0 bases and 3 bases respectively, with 6 bases between them. The CDR3 DNA sequence: TGTGCCAGCAGCTTAGAGGGACTCTACGAGCAGTACTTC. Its protein product is CASSLEGLYEQYF.

The chain has TRBV19 and TRBJ1-3; D possibly corresponds to TRBD1 (6 bases). V lost 11 bases and J 4 bases, leaving 18 bases between the germline ends. This CDR3 is built from 14 residues. Germline loops: CDR1 LNHDA, CDR2 SQIVND (reference sequence). This CDR3 is CAARRGSQGNTIYF. CDR3 nucleotide sequence: TGTGCCGCGCGGAGGGGGTCTCAAGGAAACACCATATATTTT.